One and the same sample provided the 20 T cell receptor beta chains below, sequenced in a study of T cells in Graves' hyperthyroidism and ophthalmopathy. Amplified regions were TCR beta CDR3 sequences from RNA transcripts. Using the HTBI primer set, a first-round RT-PCR was run on the TCR CDR3. One entry per CDR3 protein, called by TCRdb with MiXCR from the multiplex PCR reads. The top ten clones hold over 8% of a sample with hundreds of thousands of distinct CDR3 sequences, 35% to 45% of them seen once. Material: blood. Source of these receptors: a man aged 18 to 30 with Graves' hyperthyroidism.

The rearrangement joins TRBV7-9 to TRBJ2-5, with D hard to call. CDR1 and CDR2 (germline): SEHNR, FQNEAQ (reference sequence). V dropped 5 bases and J dropped 5 bases, with 18 bases sitting between them. The CDR3 loop spans 15 amino acids. The CDR3: CASSEVLGGRETQYF. The CDR3 DNA follows: TGTGCCAGCAGCGAAGTGCTAGGTGGACGCGAGACCCAGTACTTC.

The rearrangement links TRBV14 to TRBJ2-7, with TRBD1 matching over 7 bases. J lost 4 bases, V lost 4 bases, and 7 bases had no gene match. The CDR3 runs to 14 residues. The germline V gene encodes CDR1 SGHDN and CDR2 FVKESK. The CDR3 protein is CASSLTGHGYEQYF. In nucleotides, the CDR3 is TGTGCCAGCAGCCTGACAGGGCATGGGTACGAGCAGTACTTC.

Comments on this clonotype: A much larger clone differs by one base, so this may be a read error. V usage is TRBV20-1 and J usage is TRBJ1-1; D remains ambiguous. V shed 6 bases and J shed 1 base, with 12 bases lying between them. This CDR3 is 13 amino acids long. Germline CDR1 reads DFQATT; CDR2 reads SNEGSKA (reference sequence). The CDR3 protein is CSAGSGWNTEAFF. CDR3 DNA: TGCAGTGCAGGGTCGGGGTGGAACACTGAAGCTTTCTTT.

This clonotype was observed a few times. The chain recombines TRBV7-2 with TRBJ2-2; D unclear. This CDR3 has 16 residues. Germline CDR1 is SGHTA and CDR2 is FQGNSA. V lost 2 bases and J 0 bases, leaving 10 bases between the germline ends. The CDR3 reads CASSLTPGTNTGELFF. The CDR3 DNA reads as TGTGCCAGCAGCTTAACGCCCGGAACGAACACCGGGGAGCTGTTTTTT.

The chain has TRBV29-1 and TRBJ2-1; D assignment may be TRBD1 or TRBD2 (5 bases each). V lost 6 bases to trimming and J lost 5 bases, with 11 bases between them. CDR1 is SQVTM and CDR2 is ANQGSEA in the germline V gene. This CDR3 is 12 amino acids long. CDR3 DNA sequence: TGCAGCGTCATGGGACGGAACAATGAGCAGTTCTTC. This codes for CSVMGRNNEQFF.

This clonotype was seen repeatedly, ten times or more. A junction boundary mismatches the germline segment, possibly from a read error. The chain recombines TRBV7-7 with TRBJ1-1, with D unresolved. The length of the CDR3 is 13 residues. Germline V gene lookup returns CDR1 SSHAT and CDR2 FNYEAQ (reference sequence). The DNA for the CDR3 is TGTGCTAGCAGCCGTGCCCTGGGCACTGAAGCTTTCTTT. The encoded protein is CASSRALGTEAFF.

This clonotype turned up a few times. This sequence joins TRBV6-5 and TRBJ2-7; no firm D call. Germline-derived CDR1 and CDR2 are MNHEY and SVGAGI. Trimming stripped 5 bases from V and 6 bases from J, with 11 bases between. The CDR3 runs 12 residues. The CDR3 DNA is TGTGCCAGCAGTGCACCCGTCCGCGAGCAGTACTTC. Translating it yields CASSAPVREQYF.

In this sample, this clonotype turned up many times. V usage is TRBV29-1 and J usage is TRBJ2-7; D is possibly TRBD1 or TRBD2 (5 bases each). This CDR3 contains 13 residues. Trimming pared 6 bases from V and 6 bases from J, leaving 18 bases between. Germline CDR1 and CDR2: SQVTM and ANQGSEA. The CDR3 reads CSVIGDGSGEQYF. As DNA, the CDR3 is TGCAGCGTGATAGGGGACGGAAGCGGCGAGCAGTACTTC.

This clonotype showed up just a few times. One end of the junction varies from germline; a read error may be responsible. The chain carries TRBV7-9 and TRBJ2-5, with D unclear. The CDR3 is 8 residues long. CDR1 is SEHNR and CDR2 is FQNEAQ in the germline V gene (reference sequence). CDR3 amino acids: CASSPESF. CDR3 bases: TGTGCCAGCAGCCCCGAGAGCTTC.

There are a few counts of this clonotype. This chain joins TRBV20-1 and TRBJ2-5; tentative D call: TRBD2 (5 bases). In germline, CDR1 is DFQATT, CDR2 SNEGSKA (reference sequence). Trimming pared 0 bases from V and 6 bases from J, leaving 14 bases between. The CDR3 covers 14 residues. The CDR3: CSARDRASIQTQYF. The CDR3 DNA reads as TGCAGTGCTAGAGATCGGGCTAGCATACAGACCCAGTACTTC.

Worth noting for this clonotype: Sequence at one end of the junction differs from germline and may be a read error. The V and J genes are TRBV5-6 and TRBJ1-1; D perhaps matches TRBD1 (5 bases). CDR3 length: 13 amino acids. Germline loops: CDR1 SGHDT, CDR2 YYEEEE. CDR3 amino acids: CANSLKGDTEAFF. CDR3 nucleotides: TGTGCCAACAGCTTGAAAGGGGACACTGAAGCTTTCTTT.

This chain connects TRBV6-5 to TRBJ1-4; D is ambiguous. Germline V gene lookup returns CDR1 MNHEY and CDR2 SVGAGI. The CDR3 runs to 13 residues. V lost 5 bases and J 5 bases, leaving 9 bases between the germline ends. This CDR3 reads CASSRTRNEKLFF. The CDR3 nucleotides read TGTGCCAGCAGTCGCACCCGAAATGAAAAACTGTTTTTT.

The V gene is TRBV29-1, the J gene TRBJ1-1, with TRBD1 matching 8 bases. Trimming removed 6 bases from V and 5 bases from J; junction bases left unmatched: 11. Germline V gene data show CDR1 as SQVTM and CDR2 as ANQGSEA. CDR3 length: 14 amino acids. The CDR3 loop is CSVRPQGEGTEAFF. For the CDR3, the DNA is TGCAGCGTCAGACCACAGGGGGAGGGGACTGAAGCTTTCTTT.

The CDR3 spells CSARARIMNTEAFF. The CDR3, as DNA: TGCAGTGCTAGGGCCAGAATTATGAACACTGAAGCTTTCTTT. This rearrangement joins TRBV20-1 to TRBJ1-1; D is unresolved. This CDR3 spans 14 amino acids. CDR1 DFQATT and CDR2 SNEGSKA come from the germline V gene (reference sequence). V was trimmed by 3 bases and J by 0 bases, leaving 11 bases between them.

This clonotype occurred many times. The chain combines TRBV2 with TRBJ2-6, with a tentative D call TRBD2 (5 bases). CDR1 SNHLY and CDR2 FYNNEI come from the germline V gene. This CDR3 region has 17 residues. Trimming took off 2 bases at V and 2 bases at J, with 13 bases between the two ends. The CDR3 loop reads CASSEPKEDPGANVLTF. In DNA, the CDR3 is TGTGCCAGCAGTGAACCTAAGGAGGACCCTGGGGCCAACGTCCTGACTTTC.

The rearrangement uses TRBV5-1 and TRBJ1-5, with D tentatively TRBD1 (5 bases). Germline CDR1 is SGHRS and CDR2 is YFSETQ. The V gene lost 0 bases and the J gene lost 3 bases, with 16 bases spanning the gap. This CDR3 comprises 17 residues. The CDR3 region has the DNA TGCGCCAGCAGCTTGGAAGACCGGGGGGACTTCAATCAGCCCCAGCATTTT. It encodes CASSLEDRGDFNQPQHF. Looking up the rest from reference TRBV5-1 and TRBJ1-5 gives the full variable domain: KAGVTQTPRYLIKTRGQQVTLSCSPISGHRSVSWYQQTPGQGLQFLFEYFSETQRNKGNFPGRFSGRQFSNSRSEMNVSTLELGDSALYLCASSLEDRGDFNQPQHFGDGTRLSIL.

This clonotype turned up a few times. The chain couples TRBV5-1 to TRBJ2-2; weak D call: TRBD1 (6 bases). Germline V lookup: CDR1 SGHRS, CDR2 YFSETQ. V was cut by 3 bases and J by 2 bases, with 14 bases left in between. The CDR3 covers 16 residues. CDR3: CASSSGTTINTGELFF. DNA of the CDR3: TGCGCCAGCAGCTCCGGGACAACCATTAACACCGGGGAGCTGTTTTTT.

To note about this clonotype: It may be a read error: a sequence one base away is much more abundant. The J gene is TRBJ1-1, the V gene TRBV7-9, with D unresolved. CDR3 length equals 13 residues. CDR1 is SEHNR, CDR2 FQNEAQ, per germline (reference sequence). The V and J ends lost 4 bases and 0 bases respectively, with 6 bases between them. The CDR3 sequence is CASSYNVNTEAFF. CDR3 sequence (DNA): TGTGCCAGCAGCTATAATGTGAACACTGAAGCTTTCTTT.

This clonotype was seen ten or more times. The genes are TRBV29-1 and TRBJ2-6, with D unresolved. This CDR3 is 15 amino acids long. V lost 3 bases to trimming and J lost 4 bases, with 13 bases between them. Germline V gives CDR1 SQVTM, CDR2 ANQGSEA. CDR3 sequence (DNA): TGCAGCGTTGAGGGCCTTGAAGCCGGGGCCAACGTCCTGACTTTC. Translation: CSVEGLEAGANVLTF. The full variable domain, its missing parts supplied by reference TRBV29-1 and TRBJ2-6, is SAVISQKPSRDICQRGTSLTIQCQVDSQVTMMFWYRQQPGQSLTLIATANQGSEATYESGFVIDKFPISRPNLTFSTLTVSNMSPEDSSIYLCSVEGLEAGANVLTFGAGSRLTVL.

The CDR3 coding sequence is TGCAGTGCTCGACTCTGGGGACCGGACTCCTACGAGCAGTACTTC. It specifies CSARLWGPDSYEQYF. The chain carries TRBV20-1 and TRBJ2-7; D could derive from TRBD1 or TRBD2 (5 bases each). The V end lost 5 bases, the J end lost 0 bases, and 17 bases lay between the germline ends. Germline CDR1 is DFQATT and CDR2 is SNEGSKA (reference sequence). The CDR3 totals 15 residues.